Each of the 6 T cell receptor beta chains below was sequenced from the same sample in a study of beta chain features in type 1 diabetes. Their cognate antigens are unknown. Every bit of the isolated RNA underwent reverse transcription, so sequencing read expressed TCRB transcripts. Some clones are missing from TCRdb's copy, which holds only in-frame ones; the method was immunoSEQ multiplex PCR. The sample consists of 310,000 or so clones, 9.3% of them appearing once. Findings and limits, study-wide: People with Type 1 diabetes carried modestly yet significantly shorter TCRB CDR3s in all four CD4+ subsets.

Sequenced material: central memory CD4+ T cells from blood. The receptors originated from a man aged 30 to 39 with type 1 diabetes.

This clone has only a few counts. Written as DNA, the CDR3 is TGTGCCAGCAGCGTCCGGGAGGTTAATTCACCCCTCCACTTT. It is translated as CASSVREVNSPLHF. V is TRBV9 and J is TRBJ1-6; D gene uncertain. Trimming took 2 bases from V and 6 from J, leaving 9 bases between them. The germline V gene encodes CDR1 SGDLS and CDR2 YYNGEE. The CDR3 has 14 amino acids.

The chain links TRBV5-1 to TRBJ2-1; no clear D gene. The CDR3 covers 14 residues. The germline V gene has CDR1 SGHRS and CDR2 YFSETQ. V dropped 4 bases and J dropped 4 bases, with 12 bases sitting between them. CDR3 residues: CASSLMGGYNEQFF. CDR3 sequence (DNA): TGCGCCAGCAGCCTAATGGGTGGGTACAATGAGCAGTTCTTC.

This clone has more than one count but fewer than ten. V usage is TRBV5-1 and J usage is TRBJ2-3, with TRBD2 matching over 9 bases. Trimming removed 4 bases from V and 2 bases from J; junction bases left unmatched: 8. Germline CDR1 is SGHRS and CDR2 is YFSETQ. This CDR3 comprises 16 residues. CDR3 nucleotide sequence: TGCGCCAGCAGCCCCTCTAGCGGGGTAAACACAGATACGCAGTATTTT. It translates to CASSPSSGVNTDTQYF.

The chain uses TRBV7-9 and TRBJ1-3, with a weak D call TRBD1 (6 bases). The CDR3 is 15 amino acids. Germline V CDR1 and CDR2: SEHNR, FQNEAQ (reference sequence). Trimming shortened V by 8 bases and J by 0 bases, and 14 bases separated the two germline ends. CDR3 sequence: CASEGDLFSGNTIYF. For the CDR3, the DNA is TGTGCCAGCGAGGGGGACCTCTTCTCTGGAAACACCATATATTTT.

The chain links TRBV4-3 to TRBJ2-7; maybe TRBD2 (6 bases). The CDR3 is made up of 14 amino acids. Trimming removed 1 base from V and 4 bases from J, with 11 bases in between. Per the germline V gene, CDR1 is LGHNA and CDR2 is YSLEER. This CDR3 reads CASSQAASEYEQYF. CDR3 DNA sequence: TGCGCCAGCAGCCAAGCCGCTAGCGAGTACGAGCAGTACTTC.

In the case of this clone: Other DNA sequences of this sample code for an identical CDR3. Here the CDR3 reads CASSLGTGYNEQFF. The CDR3 DNA reads as TGTGCCAGCAGTCTCGGGACAGGGTACAATGAGCAGTTCTTC. The chain recombines TRBV2 with TRBJ2-1; 9 bases map to TRBD1. V gave up 5 bases and J gave up 4 bases; unmatched junction bases: 3. The CDR3 runs 14 residues. Germline V CDR1 and CDR2: SNHLY, FYNNEI.